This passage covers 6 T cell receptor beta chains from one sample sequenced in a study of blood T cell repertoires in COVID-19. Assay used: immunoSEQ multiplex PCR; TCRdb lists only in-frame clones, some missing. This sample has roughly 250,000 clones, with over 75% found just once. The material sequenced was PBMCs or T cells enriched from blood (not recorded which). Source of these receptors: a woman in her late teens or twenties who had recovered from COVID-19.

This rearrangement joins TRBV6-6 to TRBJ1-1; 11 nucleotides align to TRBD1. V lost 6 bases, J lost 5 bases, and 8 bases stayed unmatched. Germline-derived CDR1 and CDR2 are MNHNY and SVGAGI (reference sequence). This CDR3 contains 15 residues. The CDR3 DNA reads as TGTGCCAGCAGGGGGACAGGGGGTGAGAGGACTGAAGCTTTCTTT. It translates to CASRGTGGERTEAFF.

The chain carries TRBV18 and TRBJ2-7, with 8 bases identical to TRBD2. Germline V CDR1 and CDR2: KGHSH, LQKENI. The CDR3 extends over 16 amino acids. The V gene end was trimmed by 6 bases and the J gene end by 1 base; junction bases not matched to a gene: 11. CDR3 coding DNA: TGTGCCAGCTCCCCCCTCCAAGCGGGGGCTTCCTACGAGCAGTACTTC. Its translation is CASSPLQAGASYEQYF.

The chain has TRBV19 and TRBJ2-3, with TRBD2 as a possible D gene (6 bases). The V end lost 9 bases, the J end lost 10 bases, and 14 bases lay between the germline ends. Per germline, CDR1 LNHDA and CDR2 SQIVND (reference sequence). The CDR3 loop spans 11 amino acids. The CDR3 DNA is TGTGCCAGCCTTTATCGGGGGTCGCAGTATTTT. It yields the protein CASLYRGSQYF.

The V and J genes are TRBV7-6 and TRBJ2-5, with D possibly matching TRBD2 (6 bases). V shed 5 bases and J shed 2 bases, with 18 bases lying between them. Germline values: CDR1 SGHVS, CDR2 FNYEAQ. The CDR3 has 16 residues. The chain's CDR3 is CASSPTWGGTQETQYF. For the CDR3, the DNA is TGTGCCAGCAGCCCAACCTGGGGCGGGACTCAAGAGACCCAGTACTTC.

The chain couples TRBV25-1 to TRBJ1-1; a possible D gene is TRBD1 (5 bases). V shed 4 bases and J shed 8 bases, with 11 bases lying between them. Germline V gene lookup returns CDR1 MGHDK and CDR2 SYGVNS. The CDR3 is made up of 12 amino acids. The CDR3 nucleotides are TGTGCCAGCAGTGGTTATACAGGAGAAGCTTTCTTT. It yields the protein CASSGYTGEAFF.

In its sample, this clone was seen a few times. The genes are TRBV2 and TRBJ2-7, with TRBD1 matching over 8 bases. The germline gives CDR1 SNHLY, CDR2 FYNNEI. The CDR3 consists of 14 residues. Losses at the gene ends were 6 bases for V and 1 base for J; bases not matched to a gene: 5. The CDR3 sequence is CASSPTGASYEQYF. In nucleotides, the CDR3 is TGTGCCAGCAGCCCGACAGGGGCGTCCTACGAGCAGTACTTC.